Shown below are 17 T cell receptor beta chains from a single sample sequenced in a study of OX40 agonist ivuxolimab in advanced cancers. Sequencing used immunoSEQ multiplex PCR; TCRdb keeps in-frame clones, though not all of them. Here the sample spans approximately 50,000 clones, 80% being singletons. Sequenced here: CD4+ or CD8+ T cells sorted from blood, sampled in a trial of the OX40 agonist ivuxolimab. These TCRs come from an adult with an advanced solid tumor such as melanoma, head and neck, liver or kidney cancer.

This chain links TRBV2 with TRBJ1-5, with 9 positions matching TRBD1. CDR3 length equals 16 residues. Losses at the gene ends were 6 bases for V and 1 base for J; bases not matched to a gene: 7. Germline V gene data show CDR1 as SNHLY and CDR2 as FYNNEI. The CDR3 sequence: CASRGDREESNQPQHF. The CDR3 coding sequence is TGTGCCAGCAGGGGGGACAGGGAAGAGAGCAATCAGCCCCAGCATTTT.

The V and J genes are TRBV19 and TRBJ1-6, with unresolved D. The germline gives CDR1 LNHDA, CDR2 SQIVND (reference sequence). The CDR3 spans 15 residues. V was clipped by 3 bases and J by 7 bases, with 13 bases between them. The CDR3 bases are TGTGCCAGTAGTATGAGCGTATACGGGAATTCACCCCTCCACTTT. Its protein is CASSMSVYGNSPLHF. Full variable domain (rest looked up from reference TRBV19 and TRBJ1-6): DGGITQSPKYLFRKEGQNVTLSCEQNLNHDAMYWYRQDPGQGLRLIYYSQIVNDFQKGDIAEGYSVSREKKESFPLTVTSAQKNPTAFYLCASSMSVYGNSPLHFGNGTRLTVT.

This rearrangement joins TRBV7-8 to TRBJ2-3; D gene ambiguous. The ends were cut back, 5 bases at V and 6 bases at J, with 18 bases in the middle. This CDR3 is 15 amino acids long. Looked up from germline, CDR1 is SGHVS and CDR2 is FQNEAQ. CDR3 in amino acids: CASSPSATPADTQYF. In DNA form, the CDR3 reads TGTGCCAGCAGCCCAAGTGCCACCCCAGCGGATACGCAGTATTTT.

In its sample, this clone was seen a few times. The V and J genes are TRBV19 and TRBJ1-5; D unclear. V shed 5 bases and J shed 4 bases, with 9 bases lying between them. CDR3 length equals 13 residues. Germline-derived CDR1 and CDR2 are LNHDA and SQIVND (reference sequence). The CDR3 sequence: CASSPDINQPQHF. In nucleotides, the CDR3 is TGTGCCAGTAGTCCTGACATAAATCAGCCCCAGCATTTT. The full variable domain, in which reference TRBV19 and TRBJ1-5 provide the parts outside the CDR3, is DGGITQSPKYLFRKEGQNVTLSCEQNLNHDAMYWYRQDPGQGLRLIYYSQIVNDFQKGDIAEGYSVSREKKESFPLTVTSAQKNPTAFYLCASSPDINQPQHFGDGTRLSIL.

This clone appeared a few times. This chain uses TRBV15 with TRBJ2-5; D may correspond to TRBD1 or TRBD2 (6 bases each). Germline CDR1 and CDR2: LNHNV and YYDKDF (reference sequence). The length of the CDR3 is 16 residues. V lost 0 bases, J lost 1 base, and 12 bases lay in between. The CDR3 sequence: CATSRDGGQGQETQYF. The CDR3 bases are TGTGCCACCAGCAGAGATGGGGGGCAGGGCCAAGAGACCCAGTACTTC. The entire variable domain, with the rest obtained from reference TRBV15 and TRBJ2-5, is as follows: DAMVIQNPRYQVTQFGKPVTLSCSQTLNHNVMYWYQQKSSQAPKLLFHYYDKDFNNEADTPDNFQSRRPNTSFCFLDIRSPGLGDTAMYLCATSRDGGQGQETQYFGPGTRLLVL.

V gene TRBV6-5 combines with J gene TRBJ1-5; the D gene is possibly TRBD1 (5 bases). The V end lost 2 bases, the J end lost 7 bases, and 12 bases lay between the germline ends. The CDR3 runs to 14 residues. Germline CDR1 MNHEY, CDR2 SVGAGI. Written as DNA, the CDR3 is TGTGCCAGCAGTTACGAGCAGGGACGACAGCCCCAGCATTTT. Its protein is CASSYEQGRQPQHF.

The genes are TRBV6-6 and TRBJ2-7; 8 bases align to TRBD1. Germline V lookup: CDR1 MNHNY, CDR2 SVGAGI (reference sequence). The trim removed 6 bases at V and 3 bases at J, leaving 7 bases unmatched. CDR3 length equals 14 residues. CDR3 sequence: CASRERQGIYEQYF. The CDR3 DNA reads as TGTGCCAGCAGGGAACGACAGGGGATCTACGAGCAGTACTTC.

The rearrangement uses TRBV19 and TRBJ2-3, with D unclear. The CDR3 totals 17 residues. CDR1 is LNHDA, CDR2 SQIVND, per germline (reference sequence). Trimming took off 5 bases at V and 4 bases at J, with 22 bases between the two ends. The CDR3 loop is CASSQPRGAVSPDTQYF. The CDR3 DNA reads TGTGCCAGTAGTCAACCCCGCGGCGCGGTTTCTCCAGATACGCAGTATTTT.

The chain joins TRBV14 to TRBJ2-7; D ambiguous. Germline lookup yields CDR1 SGHDN and CDR2 FVKESK. The CDR3 runs 11 residues. V was clipped by 4 bases and J by 9 bases, with 10 bases between them. CDR3 residues: CASSRDWPQYF. The CDR3, as DNA: TGTGCCAGCAGCCGGGATTGGCCGCAGTACTTC.

This clone turned up a few times. The chain combines TRBV10-3 with TRBJ1-1; D call uncertain. The CDR3 totals 11 residues. V was cut by 5 bases and J by 7 bases, with 8 bases left in between. Germline V gives CDR1 ENHRY, CDR2 SYGVKD. The CDR3 protein is CAISSRGEAFF. CDR3 bases: TGTGCCATCAGTTCGCGGGGTGAAGCTTTCTTT.

The CDR3 coding sequence is TGTGCCAGCAGCATTAGCGGGAGTGGGTCCTACAATGAGCAGTTCTTC. Protein product: CASSISGSGSYNEQFF. The genes are TRBV28 and TRBJ2-1; 9 nucleotides align to TRBD2. V gave up 6 bases and J gave up 1 base; unmatched junction bases: 7. Germline assignment: CDR1 MDHEN and CDR2 SYDVKM. The CDR3 is 16 residues long.

The chain carries TRBV7-8 and TRBJ2-7; 7 nucleotides agree with TRBD1. The CDR3 length is 12 residues. Germline CDR1 and CDR2: SGHVS and FQNEAQ. Trimming cost V 0 bases and J 10 bases; bases outside gene matches: 3. The CDR3 sequence is CASSLARDSQYF. CDR3 sequence (DNA): TGTGCCAGCAGCTTAGCAAGGGACAGCCAGTACTTC.

The genes are TRBV4-3 and TRBJ2-2; 7 bases agree with TRBD1. The V segment lost 0 bases and the J segment 5 bases; nucleotides outside the gene matches: 6. CDR1 and CDR2 from the germline V gene are LGHNA and YSLEER. There are 16 residues in the CDR3. CDR3 DNA sequence: TGCGCCAGCAGCCAAGATCCCACAGGGGATACCGGGGAGCTGTTTTTT. This translates into CASSQDPTGDTGELFF.

This clone was found once. The chain combines TRBV27 with TRBJ2-3; D may match TRBD1 or TRBD2 (5 bases each). The CDR3 is 15 amino acids. Trimming took 5 bases from V and 1 from J, leaving 13 bases between them. Looked up from germline, CDR1 is MNHEY and CDR2 is SMNVEV (reference sequence). In nucleotides, the CDR3 is TGTGCCAGCAGTCAGACAGTGGGGGGCACAGATACGCAGTATTTT. Amino acids: CASSQTVGGTDTQYF.

CDR3 loop: CASSPGVGNTDTQYF. CDR3 DNA sequence: TGTGCCAGCAGCCCAGGAGTTGGAAACACAGATACGCAGTATTTT. The rearrangement joins TRBV7-9 to TRBJ2-3; D is unresolved. The V end was cut by 5 bases, the J end by 2 bases, with 14 bases between. Germline V gene data show CDR1 as SEHNR and CDR2 as FQNEAQ (reference sequence). CDR3 length equals 15 residues. Combining the CDR3 with reference TRBV7-9 and TRBJ2-3 gives the whole variable domain DTGVSQNPRHKITKRGQNVTFRCDPISEHNRLYWYRQTLGQGPEFLTYFQNEAQLEKSRLLSDRFSAERPKGSFSTLEIQRTEQGDSAMYLCASSPGVGNTDTQYFGPGTRLTVL.

This clone was counted a single time. The chain is built from TRBV10-3 and TRBJ1-1; TRBD1 matches 7 bases. J was trimmed by 3 bases and V by 6 bases; bases with no gene match: 1. This CDR3 contains 12 residues. Germline V CDR1 and CDR2: ENHRY, SYGVKD. CDR3 nucleotide sequence: TGTGCCATCAGAGACAGGGACACTGAAGCTTTCTTT. Its protein is CAIRDRDTEAFF.

This chain uses TRBV28 with TRBJ2-7; D uncertain. The CDR3 has 15 amino acids. Trimming stripped 3 bases from V and 3 bases from J, with 15 bases between. The germline V gene has CDR1 MDHEN and CDR2 SYDVKM. In DNA form, the CDR3 reads TGTGCCAGCAGTTTCACAGCTCCGGAACACTACGAGCAGTACTTC. It yields the protein CASSFTAPEHYEQYF.